This T cell receptor beta chain was captured by sequencing in a study of cytomegalovirus exposure and HLA in healthy donors. Turning to the study itself: When just under 400 donors were genotyped, more than 70% of them were found to fall in the Caucasian-associated ancestry cluster. Study-wide results and caveats: The Asian-associated ancestry cluster reportedly had fewer N-insertions than the approximately 690-donor mean in a later analysis. It was reported that the classifier diagnosed cytomegalovirus status with high specificity and sensitivity in both the original and validation cohorts.

PCR used 60 Vbeta primers and 13 Jbeta primers. The protocol was immunoSEQ multiplex PCR, while the TCRdb copy is restricted to in-frame clones and leaves out a portion. The profile shows 150,000 to 200,000 clones, about four fifths of them singletons. The donors were healthy bone marrow donors. The germline V gene encodes CDR1 LNHDA and CDR2 SQIVND (reference sequence). The CDR3 consists of 15 residues. Trimming at V came to 1 base and at J to 5 bases, leaving 7 bases not matched to a gene. With regard to this clone: Its antigen is as yet unknown.

The chain links TRBV19 to TRBJ1-1, with 7 bases aligning to TRBD1. The sample comprised PBMCs. The source is a man aged 18 to 30 in good health and CMV-seronegative. The CDR3 here is CASSIGPGGRTEAFF. DNA of the CDR3: TGTGCCAGTAGTATAGGACCAGGGGGTCGGACTGAAGCTTTCTTT.